Described below is a single T cell receptor (beta chain) sequence and its context. The antigen remains unidentified. In the same sample, other DNA sequences code for this CDR3. This entry comes from a study of shared clonotypes between healthy human individuals. Study results and limitations: A limitation of the genetic and exposure-history diversity represented arose from few donors.

Terminally differentiated effector memory CD45RA+ cells were excluded by CCR7 positive selection of CD45RO-negative cells. The donors were adults (healthy and HIV-negative) with no recent acute infections or vaccinations. Sequenced by immunoSEQ multiplex PCR; TCRdb stores in-frame clones only, minus some. The table has about 2.2 million clones, roughly 93% seen once. Germline V CDR1 and CDR2: MDHEN, SYDVKM. The CDR3 consists of 13 residues. The ends lost 5 bases at V and 4 bases at J; junction bases unmatched: 3. The rearrangement joins TRBV28 to TRBJ1-2, with TRBD1 matching over 8 bases. Sample: naive CD8+ T cells from PBMCs. The TCR sequence derives from a young man in good health. Some clones in this sample may be carry-over from other donors' samples. The CDR3 loop is CASSTGTGYGYTF. The CDR3 nucleotides are TGTGCCAGCAGTACCGGGACAGGCTATGGCTACACCTTC.